The TCR beta chain described here comes from a study of CD8 T cells in Susac syndrome (dated by TCRdb to the late 2010s). A note on the overall study: The study used repertoire sequencing to test whether antigen drove CD8+ T cell activation and differentiation in Susac syndrome.

A remark on this clonotype: No cognate antigen has been identified for it. The sample holds no much larger clone one base away, and base qualities are not on file.

Points the paper makes about the study in general: The number of individuals in the TCR sequencing and HLA analysis was recognized as being relatively small.

RNA was extracted using the RNeasy kit, and roughly 0.5 to 1 microgram was reverse transcribed with random hexamers. The immunoSEQ multiplex PCR assay, covering 54 Vbeta and 13 Jbeta segments, was used to amplify TCR beta CDR3 regions. PCR amplification bias was corrected using a synthetic template baseline for primer optimization and computational correction. On the study's bioinformatics: Reads were assigned to V, D and J genes according to IMGT and analyzed in immunoSEQ Analyzer, with only productive sequences retained. To calculate clonality, Shannon entropy was normalized by log2 of the number of productive unique sequences and then subtracted from one. For each patient and control, public and private clones were evaluated within the 100 most prevalent clones. Clones were defined as Susac-specific if absent from the healthy and MS cohorts, from 1052 published viral clones and from other ImmuneACCESS disease sequences. TCRdb reworked the public reads: Q25 trimming with fastp, MiXCR clone assembly, productive beta chains retained. Rows merge per CDR3 protein into single entries with the most common DNA and genes. The V and J calls reflect TCRdb's pipeline rather than the authors' work. This sample holds 180,000 or so distinct CDR3 sequences; 85% to 95% were observed only once. About 0.1% of the sample is in the top ten clones.

The CDR3 has 20 amino acids, counting the end cysteine and phenylalanine. The CDR3 DNA has 60 bases and is translated from base 1. Here V drops 4 bases and J drops 4 bases, and the junction holds 19 bases not matched to any gene. Per the germline V gene, SGHDN is the CDR1 and FVKESK is the CDR2. Peripheral blood CD8+ and CD4+ T cells from healthy donors, Susac syndrome patients and multiple sclerosis patients were profiled using high-throughput TCR beta sequencing. Healthy donors were included as age- and sex-matched controls. Bulk CD8+ and CD4+ T cells were purified by magnetic negative isolation, whereas CD8+ TEMRA cells were enriched by FACS. Blood was collected in EDTA tubes and processed within 24 hours, with PBMCs isolated through density gradient centrifugation. PBMCs intended for TCR sequencing were cryopreserved in liquid nitrogen and thawed later in a water bath at 37 degrees C. The sorted or isolated CD4+, CD8+ and CD8+ TEMRA cells reached a purity of at least 90%.

Sequencing was carried out using CD4+ T cells from PBMCs. The receptor comes from a human donor in good health. Here the chain combines TRBV14 and TRBJ2-1; 10 central bases correspond to TRBD2. The DNA sequence is given as TGTGCCAGCAGCCCCCGGACTAGCGGCTATGGAGGGACTCTTTACAATGAGCAGTTCTTC. This sequence encodes CASSPRTSGYGGTLYNEQFF.